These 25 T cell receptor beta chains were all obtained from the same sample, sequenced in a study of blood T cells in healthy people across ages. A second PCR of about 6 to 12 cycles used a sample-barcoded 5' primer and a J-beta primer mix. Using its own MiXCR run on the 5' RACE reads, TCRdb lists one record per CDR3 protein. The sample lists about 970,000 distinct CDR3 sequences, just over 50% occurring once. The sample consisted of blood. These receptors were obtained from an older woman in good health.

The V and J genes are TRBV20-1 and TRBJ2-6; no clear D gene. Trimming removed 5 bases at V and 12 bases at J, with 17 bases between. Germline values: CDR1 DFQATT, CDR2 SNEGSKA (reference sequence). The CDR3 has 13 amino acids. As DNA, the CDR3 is TGCAGTGCTGGGTCAACGGCTGGAGCCGTCCTGACTTTC. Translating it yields CSAGSTAGAVLTF.

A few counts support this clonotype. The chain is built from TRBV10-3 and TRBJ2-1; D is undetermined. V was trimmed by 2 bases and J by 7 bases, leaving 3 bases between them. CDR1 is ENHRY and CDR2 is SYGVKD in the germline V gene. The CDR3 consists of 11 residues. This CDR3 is CAISEENEQFF. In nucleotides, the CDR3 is TGTGCCATCAGTGAGGAGAATGAGCAGTTCTTC.

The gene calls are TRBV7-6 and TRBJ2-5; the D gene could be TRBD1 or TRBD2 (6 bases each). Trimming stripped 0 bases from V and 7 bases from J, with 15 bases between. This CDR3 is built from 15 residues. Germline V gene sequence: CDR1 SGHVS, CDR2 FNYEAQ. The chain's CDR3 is CASSLAQGRPGTQYF. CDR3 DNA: TGTGCCAGCAGCTTAGCGCAGGGGAGGCCGGGGACCCAGTACTTC.

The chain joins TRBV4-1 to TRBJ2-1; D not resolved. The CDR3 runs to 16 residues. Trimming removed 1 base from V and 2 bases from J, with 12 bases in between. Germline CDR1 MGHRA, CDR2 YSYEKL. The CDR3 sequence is CASSQGNKGPYNEQFF. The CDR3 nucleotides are TGCGCCAGCAGCCAAGGGAATAAGGGTCCCTACAATGAGCAGTTCTTC.

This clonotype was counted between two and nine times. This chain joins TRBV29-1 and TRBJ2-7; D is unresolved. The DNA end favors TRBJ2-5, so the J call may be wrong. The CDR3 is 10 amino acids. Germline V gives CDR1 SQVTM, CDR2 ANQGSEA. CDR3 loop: CSVADRTQYF. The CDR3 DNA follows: TGCAGCGTTGCAGATAGGACCCAGTACTTC.

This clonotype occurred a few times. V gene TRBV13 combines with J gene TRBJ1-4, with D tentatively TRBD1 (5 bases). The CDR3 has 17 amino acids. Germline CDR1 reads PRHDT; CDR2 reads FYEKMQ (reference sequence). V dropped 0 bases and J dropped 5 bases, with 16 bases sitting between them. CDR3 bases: TGTGCCAGCAGCTTAGGCCCAGGGAGCGCGGGGAATGAAAAACTGTTTTTT. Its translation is CASSLGPGSAGNEKLFF.

For the CDR3, the DNA is TGTGCCAGCAGTTTTGGGGTTGACAGGGGCTACAATGAGCAGTTCTTC. It encodes CASSFGVDRGYNEQFF. The chain combines TRBV12-3 or TRBV12-4 with TRBJ2-1; TRBD1 matches at 8 bases. This CDR3 is 16 amino acids long. V lost 3 bases to trimming and J lost 3 bases; unmatched junction nucleotides: 7.

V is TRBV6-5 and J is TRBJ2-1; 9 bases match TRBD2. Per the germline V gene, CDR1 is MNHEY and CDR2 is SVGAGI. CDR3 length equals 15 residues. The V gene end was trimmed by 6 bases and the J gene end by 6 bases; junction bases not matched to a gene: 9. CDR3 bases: TGTGCCAGCAGGGAACTAGCGGGCCTACCCAATGAGCAGTTCTTC. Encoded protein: CASRELAGLPNEQFF.

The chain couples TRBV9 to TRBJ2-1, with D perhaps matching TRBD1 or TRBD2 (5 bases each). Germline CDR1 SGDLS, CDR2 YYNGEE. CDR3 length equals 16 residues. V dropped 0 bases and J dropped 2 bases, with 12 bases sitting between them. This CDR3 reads CASSVGSGTTYNEQFF. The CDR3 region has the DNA TGTGCCAGCAGCGTAGGGTCAGGGACCACCTACAATGAGCAGTTCTTC. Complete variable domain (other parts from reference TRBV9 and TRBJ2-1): DSGVTQTPKHLITATGQRVTLRCSPRSGDLSVYWYQQSLDQGLQFLIQYYNGEERAKGNILERFSAQQFPDLHSELNLSSLELGDSALYFCASSVGSGTTYNEQFFGPGTRLTVL.

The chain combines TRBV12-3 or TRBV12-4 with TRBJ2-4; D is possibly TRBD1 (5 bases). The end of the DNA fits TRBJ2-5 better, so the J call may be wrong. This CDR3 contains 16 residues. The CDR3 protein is CASSLKVGPGVETQYF. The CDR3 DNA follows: TGTGCCAGCAGTTTAAAGGTGGGGCCGGGCGTGGAGACCCAGTACTTC.

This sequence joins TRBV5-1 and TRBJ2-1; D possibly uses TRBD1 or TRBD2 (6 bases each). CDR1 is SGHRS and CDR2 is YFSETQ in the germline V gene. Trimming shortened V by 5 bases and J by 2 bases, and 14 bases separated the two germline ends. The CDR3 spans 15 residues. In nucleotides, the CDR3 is TGCGCCAGCAGAGGAGGGGCAGGGGCCTACAATGAGCAGTTCTTC. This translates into CASRGGAGAYNEQFF.

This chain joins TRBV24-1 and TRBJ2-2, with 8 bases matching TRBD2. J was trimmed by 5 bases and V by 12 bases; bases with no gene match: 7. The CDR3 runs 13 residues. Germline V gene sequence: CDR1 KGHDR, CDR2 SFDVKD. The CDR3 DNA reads TGTGCCGGGGGACTAGTTTATACCGGGGAGCTGTTTTTT. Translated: CAGGLVYTGELFF.

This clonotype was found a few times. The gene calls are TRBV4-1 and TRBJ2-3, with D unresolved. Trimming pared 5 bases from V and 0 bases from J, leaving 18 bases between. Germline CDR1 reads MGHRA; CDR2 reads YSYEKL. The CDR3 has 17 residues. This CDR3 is CASSIGPLLHSTDTQYF. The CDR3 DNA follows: TGCGCCAGCAGCATCGGGCCTCTCCTACATAGCACAGATACGCAGTATTTT.

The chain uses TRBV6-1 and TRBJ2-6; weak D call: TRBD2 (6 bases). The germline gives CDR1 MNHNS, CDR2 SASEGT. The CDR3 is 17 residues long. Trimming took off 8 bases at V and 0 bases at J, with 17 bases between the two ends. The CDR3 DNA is TGTGCCAGCGAGTATGGGCGGGGCTTCTCTGGGGCCAACGTCCTGACTTTC. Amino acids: CASEYGRGFSGANVLTF.

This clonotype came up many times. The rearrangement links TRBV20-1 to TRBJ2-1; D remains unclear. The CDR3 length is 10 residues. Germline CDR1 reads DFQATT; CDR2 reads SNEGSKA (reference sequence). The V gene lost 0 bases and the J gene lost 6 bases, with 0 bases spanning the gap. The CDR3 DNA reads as TGCAGTGCTAGAGACAATGAGCAGTTCTTC. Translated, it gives CSARDNEQFF.

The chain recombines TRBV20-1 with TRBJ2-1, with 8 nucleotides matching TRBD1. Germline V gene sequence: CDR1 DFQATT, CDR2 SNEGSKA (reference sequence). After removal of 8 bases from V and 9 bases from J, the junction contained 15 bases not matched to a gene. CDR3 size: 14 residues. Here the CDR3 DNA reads TGCAGTACTAATAGGGACAGGAGGTCCACTGAGCAGTTCTTC. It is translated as CSTNRDRRSTEQFF.

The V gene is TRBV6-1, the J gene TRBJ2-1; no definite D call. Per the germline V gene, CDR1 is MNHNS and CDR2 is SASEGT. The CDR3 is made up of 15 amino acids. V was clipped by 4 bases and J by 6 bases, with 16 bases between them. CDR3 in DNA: TGTGCCAGCAGTGGGAGATCTAGAGTATTCAATGAGCAGTTCTTC. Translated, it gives CASSGRSRVFNEQFF.

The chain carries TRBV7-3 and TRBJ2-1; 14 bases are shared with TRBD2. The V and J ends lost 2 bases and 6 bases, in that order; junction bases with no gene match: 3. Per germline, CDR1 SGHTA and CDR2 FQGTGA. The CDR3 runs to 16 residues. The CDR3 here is CASSLYGTSGSNEQFF. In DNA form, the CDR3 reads TGTGCCAGCAGCTTATATGGGACTAGCGGGAGCAATGAGCAGTTCTTC. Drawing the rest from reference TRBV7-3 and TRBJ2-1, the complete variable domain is GAGVSQTPSNKVTEKGKYVELRCDPISGHTALYWYRQSLGQGPEFLIYFQGTGAADDSGLPNDRFFAVRPEGSVSTLKIQRTERGDSAVYLCASSLYGTSGSNEQFFGPGTRLTVL.

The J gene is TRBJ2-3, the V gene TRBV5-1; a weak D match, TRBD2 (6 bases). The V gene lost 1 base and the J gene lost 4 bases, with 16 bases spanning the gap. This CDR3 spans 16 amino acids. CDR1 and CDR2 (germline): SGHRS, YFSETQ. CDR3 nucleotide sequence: TGCGCCAGCAGCTTGTTTTTCGGCGGGACCGCAGATACGCAGTATTTT. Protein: CASSLFFGGTADTQYF.

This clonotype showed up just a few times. CDR3 loop: CASSDRENSYEQYF. CDR3 nucleotides: TGTGCCAGCAGCGACCGGGAAAACTCCTACGAGCAGTACTTC. The V and J genes are TRBV13 and TRBJ2-7; weak D call: TRBD2 (5 bases). The CDR3 extends over 14 amino acids. Trimming pared 5 bases from V and 0 bases from J, leaving 11 bases between. CDR1 is PRHDT, CDR2 FYEKMQ, per germline (reference sequence).

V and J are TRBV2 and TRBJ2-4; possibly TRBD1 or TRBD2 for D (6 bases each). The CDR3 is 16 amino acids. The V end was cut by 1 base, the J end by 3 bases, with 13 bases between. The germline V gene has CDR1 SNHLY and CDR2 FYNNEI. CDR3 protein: CASSEGGALVKNIQYF. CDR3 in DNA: TGTGCCAGCAGTGAAGGGGGGGCATTAGTCAAAAACATTCAGTACTTC.

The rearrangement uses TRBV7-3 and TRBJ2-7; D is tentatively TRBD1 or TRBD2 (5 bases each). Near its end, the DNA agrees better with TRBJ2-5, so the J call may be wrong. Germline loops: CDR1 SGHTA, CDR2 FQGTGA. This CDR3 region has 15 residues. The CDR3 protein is CASSPNPGQGVTQYF. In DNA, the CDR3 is TGTGCCAGCAGCCCCAACCCCGGGCAGGGAGTGACCCAGTACTTC.

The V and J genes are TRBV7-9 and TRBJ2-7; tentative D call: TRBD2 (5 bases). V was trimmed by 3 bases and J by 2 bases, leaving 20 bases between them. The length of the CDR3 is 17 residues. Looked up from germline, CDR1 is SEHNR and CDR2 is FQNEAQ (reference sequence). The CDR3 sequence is CASSFPPGAVTAYEQYF. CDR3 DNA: TGTGCCAGCAGCTTCCCCCCAGGAGCGGTAACCGCCTACGAGCAGTACTTC.

CDR3 nucleotide sequence: TGCGCCAGCAGCCAGCGGACAGGGGGACGCTACGAGCAGTACTTC. Residues: CASSQRTGGRYEQYF. The chain employs TRBV4-1 and TRBJ2-7, with 10 bases aligning to TRBD1. The V and J ends lost 3 bases and 3 bases, in that order; junction bases with no gene match: 5. The CDR3 runs 15 residues. Germline CDR1 and CDR2: MGHRA and YSYEKL.

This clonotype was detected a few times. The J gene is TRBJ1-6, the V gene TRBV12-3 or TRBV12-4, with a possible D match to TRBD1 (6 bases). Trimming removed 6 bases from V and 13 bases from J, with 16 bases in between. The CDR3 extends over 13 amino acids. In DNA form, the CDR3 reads TGTGCCAGCAGCCGAAACAGGGCTGTGCCCCTCCACTTT. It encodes CASSRNRAVPLHF.